The present TCR beta chain was sequenced within a study of shared clonotypes between healthy human individuals. About the research overall: A donor's plate count was three for CD4 naive and three for CD4 memory; CD8 naive had two and CD8 memory one. General study findings and limits: Naive subsets, compared against memory subsets, generally had larger estimated richness values.

The data were produced by immunoSEQ multiplex PCR, yet TCRdb's version contains in-frame clones alone and is incomplete. The table has roughly 2.5 million clones, roughly nine tenths seen once; the top ten hold 0.14%. V shed 5 bases and J 4 bases; nucleotides not matched to a gene: 10. CDR1 is SGHTA and CDR2 is FQGNSA in the germline V gene. This CDR3 contains 16 residues. Participating donors were healthy, HIV-negative adults free of recent acute infections or vaccinations. A word on this clone: The antigen is undetermined.

The chain combines TRBV7-2 with TRBJ2-1; 8 bases map to TRBD1. The specimen was naive CD4+ T cells sorted from blood. Subset in this sample: CD45RA+ positively selected. This receptor was obtained from a man aged 18 to 30 in good health. The CDR3 spells CASSRPRGTGYNEQFF. As DNA, the CDR3 is TGTGCCAGCAGCCGCCCCAGGGGGACAGGTTACAATGAGCAGTTCTTC.